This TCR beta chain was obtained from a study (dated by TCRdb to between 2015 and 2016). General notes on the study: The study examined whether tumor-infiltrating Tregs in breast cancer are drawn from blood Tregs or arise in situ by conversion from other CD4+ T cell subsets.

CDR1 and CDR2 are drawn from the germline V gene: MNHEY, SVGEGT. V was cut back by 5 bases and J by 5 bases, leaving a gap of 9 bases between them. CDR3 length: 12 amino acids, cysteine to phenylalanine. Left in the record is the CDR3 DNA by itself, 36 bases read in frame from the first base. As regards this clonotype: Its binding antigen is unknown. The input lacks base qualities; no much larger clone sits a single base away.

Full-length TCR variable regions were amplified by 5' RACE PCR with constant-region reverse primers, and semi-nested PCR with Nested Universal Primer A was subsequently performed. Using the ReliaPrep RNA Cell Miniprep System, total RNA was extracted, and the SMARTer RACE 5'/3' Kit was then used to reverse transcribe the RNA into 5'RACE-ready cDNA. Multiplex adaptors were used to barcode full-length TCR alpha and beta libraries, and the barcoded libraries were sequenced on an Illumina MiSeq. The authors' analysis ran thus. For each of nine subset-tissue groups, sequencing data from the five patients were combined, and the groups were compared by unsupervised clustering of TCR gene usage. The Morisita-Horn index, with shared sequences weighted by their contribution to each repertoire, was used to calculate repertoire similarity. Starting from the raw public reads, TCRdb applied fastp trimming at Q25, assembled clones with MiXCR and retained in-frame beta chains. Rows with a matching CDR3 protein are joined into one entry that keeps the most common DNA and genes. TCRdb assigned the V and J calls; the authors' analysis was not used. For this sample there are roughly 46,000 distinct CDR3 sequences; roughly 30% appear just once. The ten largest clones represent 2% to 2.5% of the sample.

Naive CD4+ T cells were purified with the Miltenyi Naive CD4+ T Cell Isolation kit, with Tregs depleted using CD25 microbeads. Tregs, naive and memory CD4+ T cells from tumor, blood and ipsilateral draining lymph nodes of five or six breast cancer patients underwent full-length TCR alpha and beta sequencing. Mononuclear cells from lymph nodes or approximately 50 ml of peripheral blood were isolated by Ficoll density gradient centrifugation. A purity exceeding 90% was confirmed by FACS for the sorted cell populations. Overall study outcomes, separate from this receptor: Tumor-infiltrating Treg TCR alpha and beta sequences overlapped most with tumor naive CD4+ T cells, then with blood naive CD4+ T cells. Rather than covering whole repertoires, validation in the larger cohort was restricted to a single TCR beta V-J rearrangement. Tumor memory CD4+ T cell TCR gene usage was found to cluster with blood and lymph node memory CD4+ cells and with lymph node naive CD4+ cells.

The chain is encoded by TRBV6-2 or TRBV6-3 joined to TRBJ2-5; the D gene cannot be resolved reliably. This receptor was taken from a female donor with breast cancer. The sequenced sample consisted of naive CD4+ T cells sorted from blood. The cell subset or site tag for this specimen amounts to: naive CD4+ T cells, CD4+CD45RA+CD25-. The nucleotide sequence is TGTGCCAGCAGTCCCGCGGACGAGACCCAGTACTTC. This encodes CASSPADETQYF.